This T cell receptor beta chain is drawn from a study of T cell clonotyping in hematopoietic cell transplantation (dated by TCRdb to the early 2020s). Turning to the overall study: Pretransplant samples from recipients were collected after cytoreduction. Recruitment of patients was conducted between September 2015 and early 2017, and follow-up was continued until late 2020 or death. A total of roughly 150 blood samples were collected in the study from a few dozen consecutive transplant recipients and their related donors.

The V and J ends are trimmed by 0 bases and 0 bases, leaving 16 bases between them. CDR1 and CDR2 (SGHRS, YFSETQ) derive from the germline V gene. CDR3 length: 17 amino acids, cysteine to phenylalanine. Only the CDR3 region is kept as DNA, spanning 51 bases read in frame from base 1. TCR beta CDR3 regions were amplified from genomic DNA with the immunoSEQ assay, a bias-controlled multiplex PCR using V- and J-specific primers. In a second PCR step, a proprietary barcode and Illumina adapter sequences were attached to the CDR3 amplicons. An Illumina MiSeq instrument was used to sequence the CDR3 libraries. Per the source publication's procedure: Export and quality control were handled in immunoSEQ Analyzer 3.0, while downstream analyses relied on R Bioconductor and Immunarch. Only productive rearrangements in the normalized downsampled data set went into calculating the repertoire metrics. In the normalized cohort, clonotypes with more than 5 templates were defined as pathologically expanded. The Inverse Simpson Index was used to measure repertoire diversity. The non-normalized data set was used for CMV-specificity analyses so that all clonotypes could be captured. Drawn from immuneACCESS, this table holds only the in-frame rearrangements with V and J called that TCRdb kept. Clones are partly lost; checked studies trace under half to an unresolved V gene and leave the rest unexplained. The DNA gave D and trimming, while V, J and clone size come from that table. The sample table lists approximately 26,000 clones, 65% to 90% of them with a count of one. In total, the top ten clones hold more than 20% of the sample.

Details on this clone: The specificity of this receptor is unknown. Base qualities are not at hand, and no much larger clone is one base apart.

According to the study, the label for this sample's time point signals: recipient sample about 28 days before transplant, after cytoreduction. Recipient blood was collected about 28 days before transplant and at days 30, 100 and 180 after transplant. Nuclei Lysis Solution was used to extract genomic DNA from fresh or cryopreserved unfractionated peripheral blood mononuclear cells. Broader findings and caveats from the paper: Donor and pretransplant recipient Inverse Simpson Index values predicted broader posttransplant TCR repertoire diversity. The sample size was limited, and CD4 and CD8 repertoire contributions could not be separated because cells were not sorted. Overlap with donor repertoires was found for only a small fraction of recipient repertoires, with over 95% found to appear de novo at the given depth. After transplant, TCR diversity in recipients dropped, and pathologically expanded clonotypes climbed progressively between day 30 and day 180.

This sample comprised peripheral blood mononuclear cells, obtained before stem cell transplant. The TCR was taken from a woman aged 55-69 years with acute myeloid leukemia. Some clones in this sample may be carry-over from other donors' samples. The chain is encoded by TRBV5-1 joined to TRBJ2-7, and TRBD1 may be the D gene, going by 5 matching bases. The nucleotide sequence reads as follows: TGCGCCAGCAGCTTGGCCCTGGGGCAGGCAAACTCCTACGAGCAGTACTTC. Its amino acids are CASSLALGQANSYEQYF.